The clone carrying this T cell receptor beta chain has at least ten counts. The target antigen is unknown. Unsorted libraries were prepared from 2 million PBMCs held at -80 C. cDNA was made by 5'RACE with 10-nucleotide random UMIs. Each CDR3 protein is one row after TCRdb ran MiXCR on the 5' RACE reads. The sample contains roughly 52,000 distinct CDR3 sequences, more than 3.5% of which appear only once. This entry belongs to a study of neurological immune-mediated disorders. CDR3 size: 14 residues. Trimming took off 1 base at V and 5 bases at J, with 11 bases between the two ends. In germline, CDR1 is SGHTA, CDR2 FQGTGA. Study findings and constraints: The greatest TCR clonal expansion appeared in HTLV-1-associated myelopathy and the smallest, falling below healthy controls, in multiple sclerosis. The multiple sclerosis repertoire cluster had no clinical or MRI feature associated with it.

Specimen: PBMCs. This TCR was sampled from a man in his 60s with multiple sclerosis. V usage is TRBV7-3 and J usage is TRBJ2-5; D ambiguous. CDR3 nucleotides: TGTGCCAGCAGCTTAAAGGGCCCCCCGGAGACCCAGTACTTC. Translating it yields CASSLKGPPETQYF.